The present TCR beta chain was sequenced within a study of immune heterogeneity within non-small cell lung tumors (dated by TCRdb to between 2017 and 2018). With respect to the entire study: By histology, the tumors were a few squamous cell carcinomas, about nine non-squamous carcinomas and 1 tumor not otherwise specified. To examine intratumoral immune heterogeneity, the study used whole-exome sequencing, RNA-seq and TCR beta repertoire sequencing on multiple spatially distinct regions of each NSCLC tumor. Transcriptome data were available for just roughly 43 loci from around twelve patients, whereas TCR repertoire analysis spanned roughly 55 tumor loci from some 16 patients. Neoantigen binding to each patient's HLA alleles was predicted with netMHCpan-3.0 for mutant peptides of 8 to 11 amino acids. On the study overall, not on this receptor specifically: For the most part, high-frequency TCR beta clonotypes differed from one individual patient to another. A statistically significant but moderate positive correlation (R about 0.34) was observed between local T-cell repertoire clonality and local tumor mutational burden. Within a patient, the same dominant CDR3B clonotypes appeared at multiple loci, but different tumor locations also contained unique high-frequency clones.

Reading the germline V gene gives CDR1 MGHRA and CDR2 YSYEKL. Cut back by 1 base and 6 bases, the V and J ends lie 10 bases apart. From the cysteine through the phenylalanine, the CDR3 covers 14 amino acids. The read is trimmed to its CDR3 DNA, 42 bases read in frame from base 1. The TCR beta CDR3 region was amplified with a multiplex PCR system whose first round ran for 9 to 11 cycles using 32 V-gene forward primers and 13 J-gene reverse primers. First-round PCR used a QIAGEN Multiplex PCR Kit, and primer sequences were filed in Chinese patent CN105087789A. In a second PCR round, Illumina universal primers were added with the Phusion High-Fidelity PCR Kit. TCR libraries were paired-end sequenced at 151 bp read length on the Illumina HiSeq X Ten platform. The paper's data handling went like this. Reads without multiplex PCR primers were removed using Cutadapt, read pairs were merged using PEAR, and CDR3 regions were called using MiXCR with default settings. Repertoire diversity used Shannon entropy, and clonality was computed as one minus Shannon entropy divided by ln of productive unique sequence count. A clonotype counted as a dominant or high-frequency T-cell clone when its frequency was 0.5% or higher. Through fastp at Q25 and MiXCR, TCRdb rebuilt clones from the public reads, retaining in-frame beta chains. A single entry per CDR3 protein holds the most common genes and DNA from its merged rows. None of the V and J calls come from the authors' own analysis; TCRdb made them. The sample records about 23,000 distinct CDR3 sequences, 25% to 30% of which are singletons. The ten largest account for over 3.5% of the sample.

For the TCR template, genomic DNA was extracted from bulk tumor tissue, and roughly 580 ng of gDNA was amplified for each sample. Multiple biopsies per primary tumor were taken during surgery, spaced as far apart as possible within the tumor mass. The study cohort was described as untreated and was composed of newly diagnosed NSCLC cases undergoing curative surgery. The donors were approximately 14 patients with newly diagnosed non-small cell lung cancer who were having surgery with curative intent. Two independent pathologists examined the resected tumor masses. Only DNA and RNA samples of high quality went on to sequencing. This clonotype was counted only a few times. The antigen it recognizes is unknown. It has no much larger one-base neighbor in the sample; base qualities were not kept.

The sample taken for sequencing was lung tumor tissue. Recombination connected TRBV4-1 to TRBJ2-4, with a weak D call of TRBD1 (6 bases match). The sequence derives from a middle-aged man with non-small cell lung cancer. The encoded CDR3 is CASSQGQGTNIQYF. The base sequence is TGCGCCAGCAGCCAAGGGCAGGGGACAAACATTCAGTACTTC.